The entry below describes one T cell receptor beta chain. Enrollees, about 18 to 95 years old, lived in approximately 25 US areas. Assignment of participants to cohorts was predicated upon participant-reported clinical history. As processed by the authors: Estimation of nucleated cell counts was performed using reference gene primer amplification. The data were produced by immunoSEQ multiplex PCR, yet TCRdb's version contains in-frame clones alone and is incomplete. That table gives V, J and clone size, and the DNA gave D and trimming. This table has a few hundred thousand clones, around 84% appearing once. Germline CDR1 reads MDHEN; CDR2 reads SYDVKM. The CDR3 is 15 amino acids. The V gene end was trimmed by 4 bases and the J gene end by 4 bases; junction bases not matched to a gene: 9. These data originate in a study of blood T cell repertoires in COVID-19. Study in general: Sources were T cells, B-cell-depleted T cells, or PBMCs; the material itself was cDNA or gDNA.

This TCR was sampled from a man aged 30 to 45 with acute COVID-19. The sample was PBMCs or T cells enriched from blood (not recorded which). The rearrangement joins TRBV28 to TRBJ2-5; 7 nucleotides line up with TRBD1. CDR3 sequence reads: CASSSPTGRVETQYF. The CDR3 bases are TGTGCCAGCAGTTCCCCGACAGGGCGGGTAGAGACCCAGTACTTC.